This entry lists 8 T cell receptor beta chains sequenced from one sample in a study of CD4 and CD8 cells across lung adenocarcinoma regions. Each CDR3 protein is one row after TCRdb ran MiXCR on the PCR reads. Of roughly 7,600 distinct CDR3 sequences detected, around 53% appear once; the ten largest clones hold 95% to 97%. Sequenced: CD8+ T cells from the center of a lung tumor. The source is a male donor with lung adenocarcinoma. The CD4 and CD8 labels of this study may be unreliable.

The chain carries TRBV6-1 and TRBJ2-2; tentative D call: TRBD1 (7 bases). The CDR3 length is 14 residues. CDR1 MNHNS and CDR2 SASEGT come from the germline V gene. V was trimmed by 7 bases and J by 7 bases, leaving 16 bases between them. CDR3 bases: TGTGCCAGCATCCAAACCAGGGGGGTCGGGGAGCTGTTTTTT. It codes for CASIQTRGVGELFF.

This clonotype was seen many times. The CDR3 protein is CASSQDGGFGETQYF. The CDR3 DNA sequence: TGTGCCAGCAGCCAAGACGGGGGGTTTGGAGAGACCCAGTACTTC. The chain carries TRBV3-1 and TRBJ2-5; 7 nucleotides line up with TRBD2. V gave up 0 bases and J gave up 4 bases; unmatched junction bases: 5. Per germline, CDR1 LGHDT and CDR2 YNNKEL (reference sequence). The CDR3 has 15 residues.

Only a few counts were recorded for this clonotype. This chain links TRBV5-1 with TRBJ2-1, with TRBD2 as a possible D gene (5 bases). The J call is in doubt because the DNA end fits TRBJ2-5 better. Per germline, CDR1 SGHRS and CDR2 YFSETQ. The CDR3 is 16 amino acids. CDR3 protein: CASRWDGRRVQETQYF. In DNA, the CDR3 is TGCGCCAGCAGGTGGGATGGGAGACGCGTCCAAGAGACCCAGTACTTC.

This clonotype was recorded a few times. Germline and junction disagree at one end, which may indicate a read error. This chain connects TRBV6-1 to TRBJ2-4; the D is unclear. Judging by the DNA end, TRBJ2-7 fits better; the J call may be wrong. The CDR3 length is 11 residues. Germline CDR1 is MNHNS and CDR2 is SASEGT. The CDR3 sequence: CTSSRIYEQYF. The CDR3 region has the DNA TGTACCAGCAGTCGCATCTACGAGCAGTACTTC.

The CDR3 loop reads CATKDINQPQHF. The CDR3 DNA is TGCGCCACTAAGGACATCAATCAGCCCCAGCATTTT. The rearrangement uses TRBV10-2 and TRBJ1-5; tentatively, D is TRBD1 (5 bases). V shed 10 bases and J shed 3 bases, with 10 bases lying between them. The CDR3 totals 12 residues. Germline V lookup: CDR1 WSHSY, CDR2 SAAADI.

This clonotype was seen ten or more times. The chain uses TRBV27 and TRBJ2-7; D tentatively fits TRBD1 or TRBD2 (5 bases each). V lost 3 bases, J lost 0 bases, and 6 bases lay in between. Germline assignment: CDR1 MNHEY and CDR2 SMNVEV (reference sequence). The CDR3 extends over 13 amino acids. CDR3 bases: TGTGCCAGCAGTTTCGGGGCCTCCTACGAGCAGTACTTC. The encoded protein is CASSFGASYEQYF.

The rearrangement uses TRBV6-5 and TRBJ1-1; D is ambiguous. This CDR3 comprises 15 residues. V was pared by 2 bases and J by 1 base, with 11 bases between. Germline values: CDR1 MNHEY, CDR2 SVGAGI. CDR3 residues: CASSYGWEGNTEAFF. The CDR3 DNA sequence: TGTGCCAGCAGTTACGGTTGGGAGGGGAACACTGAAGCTTTCTTT.

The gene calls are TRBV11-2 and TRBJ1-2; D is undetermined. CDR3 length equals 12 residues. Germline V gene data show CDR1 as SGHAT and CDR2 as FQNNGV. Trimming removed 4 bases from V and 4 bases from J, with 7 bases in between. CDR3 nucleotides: TGTGCCAGCAGCTCTCGTAGCTATGGCTACACCTTC. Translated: CASSSRSYGYTF.